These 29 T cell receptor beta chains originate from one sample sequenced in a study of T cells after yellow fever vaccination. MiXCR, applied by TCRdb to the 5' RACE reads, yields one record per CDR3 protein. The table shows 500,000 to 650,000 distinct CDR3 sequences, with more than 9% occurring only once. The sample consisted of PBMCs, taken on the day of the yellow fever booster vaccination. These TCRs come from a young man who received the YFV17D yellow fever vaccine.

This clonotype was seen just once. CDR3 coding DNA: TGTGCCGCGACGGGGGGGGGAGGTTACGAGCAGTACTTC. It encodes CAATGGGGYEQYF. The rearrangement joins TRBV6-6 to TRBJ2-7, with 8 bases matching TRBD2. Germline V lookup: CDR1 MNHNY, CDR2 SVGAGI (reference sequence). V lost 11 bases, J lost 4 bases, and 10 bases stayed unmatched. The CDR3 extends over 13 amino acids.

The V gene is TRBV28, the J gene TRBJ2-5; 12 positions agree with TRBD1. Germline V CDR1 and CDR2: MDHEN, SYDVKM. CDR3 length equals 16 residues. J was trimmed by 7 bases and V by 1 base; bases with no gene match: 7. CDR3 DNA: TGTGCCAGCAGTTTATTAGGGGACAGGGGGCTGGCGACCCAGTACTTC. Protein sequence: CASSLLGDRGLATQYF.

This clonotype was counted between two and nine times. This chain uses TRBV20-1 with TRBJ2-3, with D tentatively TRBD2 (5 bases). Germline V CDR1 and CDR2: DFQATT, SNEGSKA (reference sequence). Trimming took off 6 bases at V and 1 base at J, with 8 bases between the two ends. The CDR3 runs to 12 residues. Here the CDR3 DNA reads TGCAGTGCACCGGAGGGCACAGATACGCAGTATTTT. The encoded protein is CSAPEGTDTQYF.

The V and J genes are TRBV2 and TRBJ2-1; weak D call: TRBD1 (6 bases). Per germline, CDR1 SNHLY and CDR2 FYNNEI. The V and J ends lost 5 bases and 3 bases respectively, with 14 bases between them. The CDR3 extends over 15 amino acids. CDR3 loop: CASSHSDRRYNEQFF. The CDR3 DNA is TGTGCCAGCAGTCATAGTGACAGGCGCTACAATGAGCAGTTCTTC.

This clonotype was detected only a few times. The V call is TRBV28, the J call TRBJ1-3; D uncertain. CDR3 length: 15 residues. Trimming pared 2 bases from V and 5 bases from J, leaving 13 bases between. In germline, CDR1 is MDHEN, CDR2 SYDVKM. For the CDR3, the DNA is TGTGCCAGCAGTTTACGGGGAGGCCGTAGAAACACCATATATTTT. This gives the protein CASSLRGGRRNTIYF.

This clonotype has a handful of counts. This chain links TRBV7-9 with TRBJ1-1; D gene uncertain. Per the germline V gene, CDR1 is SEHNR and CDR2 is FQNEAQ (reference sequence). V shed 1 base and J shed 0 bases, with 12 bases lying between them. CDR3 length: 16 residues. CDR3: CASSLGWGMLNTEAFF. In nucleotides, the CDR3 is TGTGCCAGCAGCTTAGGATGGGGAATGCTGAACACTGAAGCTTTCTTT.

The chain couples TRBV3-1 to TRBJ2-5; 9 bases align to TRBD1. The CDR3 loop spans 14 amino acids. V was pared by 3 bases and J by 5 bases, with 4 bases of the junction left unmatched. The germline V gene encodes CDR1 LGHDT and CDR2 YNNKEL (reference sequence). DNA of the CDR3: TGTGCCAGCAGCCACACAGGGGGCGCGGAGACCCAGTACTTC. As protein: CASSHTGGAETQYF.

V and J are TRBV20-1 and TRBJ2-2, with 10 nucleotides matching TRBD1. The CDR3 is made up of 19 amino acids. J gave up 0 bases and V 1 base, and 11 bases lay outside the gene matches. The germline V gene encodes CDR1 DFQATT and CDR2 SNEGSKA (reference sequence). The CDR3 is CSARGPPGQGWTNTGELFF. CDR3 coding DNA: TGCAGTGCTAGAGGTCCCCCGGGACAGGGGTGGACGAACACCGGGGAGCTGTTTTTT.

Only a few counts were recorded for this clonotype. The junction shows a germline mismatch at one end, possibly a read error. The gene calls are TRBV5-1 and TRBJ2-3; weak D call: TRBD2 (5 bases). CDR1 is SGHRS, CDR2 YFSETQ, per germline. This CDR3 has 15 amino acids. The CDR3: CASSLASGGTDTQYF. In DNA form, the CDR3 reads TGTGCCAGCAGCTTAGCCTCCGGGGGCACAGATACGCAGTATTTT.

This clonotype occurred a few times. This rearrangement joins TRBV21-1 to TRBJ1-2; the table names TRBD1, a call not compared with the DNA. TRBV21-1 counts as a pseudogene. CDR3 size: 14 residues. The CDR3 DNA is TGTGCCAGCACCTCGTCGGGCCCGGGCTATGGCTACACCTTC. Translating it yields CASTSSGPGYGYTF.

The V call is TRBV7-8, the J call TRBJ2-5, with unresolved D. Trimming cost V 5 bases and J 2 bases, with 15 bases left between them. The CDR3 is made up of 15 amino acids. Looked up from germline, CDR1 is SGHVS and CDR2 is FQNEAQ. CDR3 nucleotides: TGTGCCAGCAGCCTACCGTTAGGCCCGCAAGAGACCCAGTACTTC. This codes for CASSLPLGPQETQYF.

The CDR3 is CSARDYKSPHSSYNEQFF. The CDR3, as DNA: TGCAGTGCTCGGGACTATAAATCCCCGCACAGCTCCTACAATGAGCAGTTCTTC. This sequence joins TRBV20-1 and TRBJ2-1; 7 nucleotides agree with TRBD2. Trimming cost V 5 bases and J 0 bases; bases outside gene matches: 16. The CDR3 is 18 residues long. CDR1 is DFQATT, CDR2 SNEGSKA, per germline (reference sequence).

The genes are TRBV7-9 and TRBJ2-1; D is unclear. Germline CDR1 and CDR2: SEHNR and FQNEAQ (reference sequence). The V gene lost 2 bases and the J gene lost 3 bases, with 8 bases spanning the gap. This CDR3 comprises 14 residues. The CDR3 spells CASSLMGIYNEQFF. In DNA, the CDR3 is TGTGCCAGCAGCTTAATGGGGATCTACAATGAGCAGTTCTTC. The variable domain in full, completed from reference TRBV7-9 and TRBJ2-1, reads DTGVSQNPRHKITKRGQNVTFRCDPISEHNRLYWYRQTLGQGPEFLTYFQNEAQLEKSRLLSDRFSAERPKGSFSTLEIQRTEQGDSAMYLCASSLMGIYNEQFFGPGTRLTVL.

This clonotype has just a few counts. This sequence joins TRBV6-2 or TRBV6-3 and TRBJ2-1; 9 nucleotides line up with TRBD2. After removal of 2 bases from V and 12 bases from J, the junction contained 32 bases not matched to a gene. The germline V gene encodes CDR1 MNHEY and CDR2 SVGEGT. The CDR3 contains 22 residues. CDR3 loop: CASSYPSGPSGKIEGSPWGQFF. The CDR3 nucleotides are TGTGCCAGCAGTTACCCCTCCGGGCCTAGCGGGAAAATAGAGGGATCACCCTGGGGGCAGTTCTTC.

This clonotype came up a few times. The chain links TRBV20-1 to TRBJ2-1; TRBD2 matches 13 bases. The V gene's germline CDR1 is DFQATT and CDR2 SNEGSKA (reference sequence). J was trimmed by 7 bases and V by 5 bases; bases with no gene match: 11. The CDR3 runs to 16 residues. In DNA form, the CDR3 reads TGCAGTGCTCATCTGGGACTAGCGGGACCCGGGAATGAGCAGTTCTTC. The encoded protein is CSAHLGLAGPGNEQFF.

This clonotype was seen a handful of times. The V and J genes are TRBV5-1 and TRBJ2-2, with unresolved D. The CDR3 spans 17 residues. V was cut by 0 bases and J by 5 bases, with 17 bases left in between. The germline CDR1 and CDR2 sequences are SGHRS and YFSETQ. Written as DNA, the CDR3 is TGCGCCAGCAGCTTGGCGGGCGGACCCACAACTACCGGGGAGCTGTTTTTT. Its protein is CASSLAGGPTTTGELFF.

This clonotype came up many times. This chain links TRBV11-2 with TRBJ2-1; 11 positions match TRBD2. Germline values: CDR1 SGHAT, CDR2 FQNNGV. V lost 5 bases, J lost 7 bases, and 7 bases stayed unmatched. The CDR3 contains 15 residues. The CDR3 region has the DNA TGTGCCAGCAGCCAAACTAGCGGGAGCAGGAATGAGCAGTTCTTC. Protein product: CASSQTSGSRNEQFF.

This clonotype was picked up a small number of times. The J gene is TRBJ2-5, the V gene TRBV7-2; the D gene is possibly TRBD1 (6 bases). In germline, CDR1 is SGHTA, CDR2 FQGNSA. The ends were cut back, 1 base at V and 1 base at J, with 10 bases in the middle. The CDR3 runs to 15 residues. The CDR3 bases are TGTGCCAGCAGCTTAGTCGACAGGACCCAAGAGACCCAGTACTTC. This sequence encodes CASSLVDRTQETQYF.

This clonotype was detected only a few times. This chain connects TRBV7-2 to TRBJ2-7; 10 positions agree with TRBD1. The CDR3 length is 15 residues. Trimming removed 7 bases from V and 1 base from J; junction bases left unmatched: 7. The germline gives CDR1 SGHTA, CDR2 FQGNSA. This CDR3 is CASTYGQGVSYEQYF. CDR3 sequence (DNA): TGTGCCAGCACGTACGGACAGGGGGTATCCTACGAGCAGTACTTC.

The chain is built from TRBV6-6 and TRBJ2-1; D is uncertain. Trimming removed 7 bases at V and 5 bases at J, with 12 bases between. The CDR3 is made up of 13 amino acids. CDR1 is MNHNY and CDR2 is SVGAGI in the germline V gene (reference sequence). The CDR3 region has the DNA TGTGCCAGCACCACAAGACGGAACAATGAGCAGTTCTTC. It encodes CASTTRRNNEQFF.

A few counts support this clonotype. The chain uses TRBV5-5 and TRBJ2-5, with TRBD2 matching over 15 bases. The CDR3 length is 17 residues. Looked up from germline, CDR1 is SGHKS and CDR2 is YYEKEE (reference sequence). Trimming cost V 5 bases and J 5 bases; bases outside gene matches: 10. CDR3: CASSFRTSGRAGETQYF. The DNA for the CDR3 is TGTGCCAGCAGTTTTCGGACTAGCGGGAGGGCCGGGGAGACCCAGTACTTC.

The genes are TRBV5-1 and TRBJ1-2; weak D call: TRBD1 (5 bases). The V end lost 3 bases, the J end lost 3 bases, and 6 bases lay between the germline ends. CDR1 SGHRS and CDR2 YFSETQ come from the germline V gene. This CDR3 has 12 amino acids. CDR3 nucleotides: TGCGCCAGCAGCTCGGGGGACTATGGCTACACCTTC. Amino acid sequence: CASSSGDYGYTF.

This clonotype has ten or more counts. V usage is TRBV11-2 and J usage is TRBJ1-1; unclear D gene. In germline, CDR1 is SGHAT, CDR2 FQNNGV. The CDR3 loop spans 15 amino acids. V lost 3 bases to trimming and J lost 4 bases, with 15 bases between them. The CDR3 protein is CASSLINVGSTEAFF. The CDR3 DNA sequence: TGTGCCAGCAGCTTGATCAACGTGGGAAGCACTGAAGCTTTCTTT.

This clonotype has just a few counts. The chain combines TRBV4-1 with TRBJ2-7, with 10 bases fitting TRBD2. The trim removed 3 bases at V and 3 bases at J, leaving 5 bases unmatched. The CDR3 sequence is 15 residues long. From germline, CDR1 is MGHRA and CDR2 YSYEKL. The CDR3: CASSQIGLADYEQYF. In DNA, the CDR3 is TGCGCCAGCAGCCAGATCGGACTAGCGGACTACGAGCAGTACTTC.

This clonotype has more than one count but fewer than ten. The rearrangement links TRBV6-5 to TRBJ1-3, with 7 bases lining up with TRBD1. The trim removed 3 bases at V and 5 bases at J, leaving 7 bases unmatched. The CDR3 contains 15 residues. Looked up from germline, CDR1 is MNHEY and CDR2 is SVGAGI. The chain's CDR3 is CASSYNRGGRNTIYF. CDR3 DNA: TGTGCCAGCAGTTATAACAGGGGCGGGAGAAACACCATATATTTT.

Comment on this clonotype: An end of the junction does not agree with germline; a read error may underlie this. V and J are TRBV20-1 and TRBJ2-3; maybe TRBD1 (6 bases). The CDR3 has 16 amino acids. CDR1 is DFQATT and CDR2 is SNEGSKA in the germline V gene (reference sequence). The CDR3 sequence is CCARASSGQSTDTQYF. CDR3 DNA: TGCTGTGCTAGAGCCTCCAGCGGACAGAGCACAGATACGCAGTATTTT.

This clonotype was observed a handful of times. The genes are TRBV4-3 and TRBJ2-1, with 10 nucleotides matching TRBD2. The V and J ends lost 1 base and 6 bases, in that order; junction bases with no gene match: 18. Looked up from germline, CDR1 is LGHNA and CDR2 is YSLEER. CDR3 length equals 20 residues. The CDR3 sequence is CASSQGLRASGRLLGNEQFF. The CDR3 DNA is TGCGCCAGCAGCCAAGGCCTCAGGGCTAGCGGGAGATTGCTGGGCAATGAGCAGTTCTTC.

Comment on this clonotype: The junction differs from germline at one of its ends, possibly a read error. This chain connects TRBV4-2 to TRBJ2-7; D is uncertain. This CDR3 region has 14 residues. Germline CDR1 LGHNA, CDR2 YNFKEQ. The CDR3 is CAISPGILCYEQYF. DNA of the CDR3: TGTGCCATCAGCCCTGGGATCCTCTGCTACGAGCAGTACTTC.

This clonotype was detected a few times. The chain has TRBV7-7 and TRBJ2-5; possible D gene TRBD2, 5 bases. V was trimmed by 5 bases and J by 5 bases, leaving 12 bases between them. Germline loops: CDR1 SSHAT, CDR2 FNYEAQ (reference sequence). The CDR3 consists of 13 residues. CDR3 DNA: TGTGCCAGCAGCCGAGGGTTCCTCGAGACCCAGTACTTC. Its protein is CASSRGFLETQYF. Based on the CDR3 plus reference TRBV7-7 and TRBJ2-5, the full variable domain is GAGVSQSPRYKVTKRGQDVTLRCDPISSHATLYWYQQALGQGPEFLTYFNYEAQPDKSGLPSDRFSAERPEGSISTLTIQRTEQRDSAMYRCASSRGFLETQYFGPGTRLLVL.